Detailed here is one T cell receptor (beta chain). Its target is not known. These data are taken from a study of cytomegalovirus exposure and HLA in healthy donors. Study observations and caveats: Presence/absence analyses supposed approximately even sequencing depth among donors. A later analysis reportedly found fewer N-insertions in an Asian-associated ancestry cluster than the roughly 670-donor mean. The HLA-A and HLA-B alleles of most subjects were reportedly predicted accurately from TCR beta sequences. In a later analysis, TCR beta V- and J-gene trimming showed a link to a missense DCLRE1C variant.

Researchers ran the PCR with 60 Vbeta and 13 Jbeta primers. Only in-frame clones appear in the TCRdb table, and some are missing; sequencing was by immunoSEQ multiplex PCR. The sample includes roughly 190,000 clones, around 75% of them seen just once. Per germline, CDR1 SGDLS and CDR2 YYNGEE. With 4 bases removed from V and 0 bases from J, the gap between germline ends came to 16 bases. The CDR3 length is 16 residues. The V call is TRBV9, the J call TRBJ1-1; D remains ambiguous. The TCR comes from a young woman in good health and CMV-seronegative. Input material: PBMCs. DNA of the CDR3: TGTGCCAGCAGCCCCTGGCCCCCGGGGTTGAACACTGAAGCTTTCTTT. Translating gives CASSPWPPGLNTEAFF.